What follows is one TCR beta chain and its context. No antigen is known for it. The data are from a study of T cells in localized non-small cell lung cancer. Study findings and constraints: Since sequencing was restricted to only one region of the tumor, intratumor heterogeneity remains a possibility. The study linked higher blood T cell density to longer overall survival. Uninvolved adjacent lung showed higher T cell clonality than tumor.

This CDR3 comprises 14 residues. J was trimmed by 2 bases and V by 6 bases; bases with no gene match: 3. Looked up from germline, CDR1 is SGHVS and CDR2 is FNYEAQ. Method: immunoSEQ multiplex PCR; TCRdb's copy keeps in-frame clones and lacks some. The sample has roughly 40,000 clones; approximately 86% are singletons. The sample in question was peripheral blood, obtained before any cancer treatment. The genes are TRBV7-6 and TRBJ2-2; 7 bases are a match to TRBD2. This TCR was sampled from a man between 18 and 49 years old with stage I lung adenocarcinoma. CDR3 amino acids: CASRLADNTGELFF. The CDR3 region has the DNA TGTGCCAGCAGGCTAGCGGACAACACCGGGGAGCTGTTTTTT.